This T cell receptor (beta chain) was identified in a study of T cell changes during pregnancy in multiple sclerosis. The germline V gene has CDR1 SGHTA and CDR2 FQGNSA. The J segment lost 7 bases and the V segment lost 5 bases, leaving 5 bases of the junction unmatched. The CDR3 runs to 13 residues. The repertoire was sequenced with immunoSEQ multiplex PCR; TCRdb's copy has only in-frame clones and lacks some. The data hold about 110,000 clones, with less than 95% observed a single time. Here the sequenced sample was peripheral blood, taken in the third trimester of pregnancy. The source of this sequence is a female donor in good health, enrolled as a control in a pregnancy study. The chain carries TRBV7-2 and TRBJ2-3; 8 nucleotides agree with TRBD1. CDR3 nucleotides: TGTGCCAGCAGCGCATGGACAGGGAATACGCAGTATTTT. This translates into CASSAWTGNTQYF.